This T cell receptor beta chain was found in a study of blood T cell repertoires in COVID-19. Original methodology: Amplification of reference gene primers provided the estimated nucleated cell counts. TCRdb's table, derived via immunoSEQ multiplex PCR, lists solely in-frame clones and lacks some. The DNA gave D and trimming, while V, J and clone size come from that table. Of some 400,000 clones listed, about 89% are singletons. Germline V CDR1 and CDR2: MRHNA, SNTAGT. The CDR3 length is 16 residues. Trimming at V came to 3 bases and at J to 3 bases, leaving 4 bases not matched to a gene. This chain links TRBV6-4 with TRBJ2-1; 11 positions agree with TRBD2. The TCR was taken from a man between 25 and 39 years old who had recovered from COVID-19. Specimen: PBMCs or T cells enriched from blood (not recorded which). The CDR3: CASSETSGADYNEQFF. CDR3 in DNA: TGTGCCAGCAGTGAGACTAGCGGGGCGGACTACAATGAGCAGTTCTTC.